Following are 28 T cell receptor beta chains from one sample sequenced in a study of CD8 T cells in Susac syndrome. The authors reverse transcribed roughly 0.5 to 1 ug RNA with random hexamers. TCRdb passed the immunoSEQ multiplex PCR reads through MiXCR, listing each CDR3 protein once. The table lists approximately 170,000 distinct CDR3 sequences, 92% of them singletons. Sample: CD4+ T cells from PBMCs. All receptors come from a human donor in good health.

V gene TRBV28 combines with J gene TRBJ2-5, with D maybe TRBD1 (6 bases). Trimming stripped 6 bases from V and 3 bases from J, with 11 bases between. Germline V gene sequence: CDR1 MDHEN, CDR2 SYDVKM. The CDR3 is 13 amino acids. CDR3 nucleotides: TGTGCCAGCAGGAAACAGGGTGAAGAGACCCAGTACTTC. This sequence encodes CASRKQGEETQYF. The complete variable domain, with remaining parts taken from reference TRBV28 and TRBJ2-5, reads DVKVTQSSRYLVKRTGEKVFLECVQDMDHENMFWYRQDPGLGLRLIYFSYDVKMKEKGDIPEGYSVSREKKERFSLILESASTNQTSMYLCASRKQGEETQYFGPGTRLLVL.

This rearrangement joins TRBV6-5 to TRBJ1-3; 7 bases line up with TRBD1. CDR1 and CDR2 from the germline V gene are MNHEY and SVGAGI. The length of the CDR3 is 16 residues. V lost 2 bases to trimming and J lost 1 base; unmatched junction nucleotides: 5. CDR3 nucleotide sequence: TGTGCCAGCAGTTACCACTCGACAGGGTCTGGAAACACCATATATTTT. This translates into CASSYHSTGSGNTIYF.

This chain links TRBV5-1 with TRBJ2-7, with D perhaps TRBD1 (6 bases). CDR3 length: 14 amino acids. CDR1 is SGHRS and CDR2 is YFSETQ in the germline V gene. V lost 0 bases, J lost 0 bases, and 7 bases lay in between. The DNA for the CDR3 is TGCGCCAGCAGCTTGGGGGACAACTCCTACGAGCAGTACTTC. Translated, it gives CASSLGDNSYEQYF.

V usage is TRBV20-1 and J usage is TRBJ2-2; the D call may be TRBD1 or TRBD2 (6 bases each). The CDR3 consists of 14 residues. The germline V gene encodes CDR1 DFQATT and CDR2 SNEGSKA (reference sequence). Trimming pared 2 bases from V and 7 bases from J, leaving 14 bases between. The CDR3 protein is CSARPGDLIGELFF. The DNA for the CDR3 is TGCAGTGCTAGACCAGGGGACTTAATCGGGGAGCTGTTTTTT.

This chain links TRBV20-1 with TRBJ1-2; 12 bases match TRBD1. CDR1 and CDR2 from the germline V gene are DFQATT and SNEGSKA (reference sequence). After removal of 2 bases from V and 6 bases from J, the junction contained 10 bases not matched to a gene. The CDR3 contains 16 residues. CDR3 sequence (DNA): TGCAGTGCTAGACGACCTACCGGGACAGGGGGCGATGGCTACACCTTC. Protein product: CSARRPTGTGGDGYTF.

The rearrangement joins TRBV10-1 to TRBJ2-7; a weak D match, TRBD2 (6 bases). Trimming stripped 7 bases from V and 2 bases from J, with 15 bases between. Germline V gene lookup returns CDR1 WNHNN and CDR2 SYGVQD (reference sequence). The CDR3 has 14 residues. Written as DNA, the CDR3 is TGCGCCAGCACCCGGGACTTACCAACCTACGAGCAGTACTTC. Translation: CASTRDLPTYEQYF.

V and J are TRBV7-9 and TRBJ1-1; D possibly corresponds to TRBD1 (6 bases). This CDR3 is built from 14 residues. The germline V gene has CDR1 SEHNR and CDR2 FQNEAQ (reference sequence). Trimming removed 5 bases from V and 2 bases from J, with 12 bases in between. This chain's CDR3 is CASSTWTVNTEAFF. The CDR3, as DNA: TGTGCCAGCAGCACCTGGACAGTAAACACTGAAGCTTTCTTT.

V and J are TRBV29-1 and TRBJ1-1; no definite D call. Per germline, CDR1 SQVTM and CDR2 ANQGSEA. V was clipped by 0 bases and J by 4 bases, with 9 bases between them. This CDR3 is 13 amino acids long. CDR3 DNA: TGCAGCGTTGAAGAGTCGGGGTTCACTGAAGCTTTCTTT. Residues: CSVEESGFTEAFF.

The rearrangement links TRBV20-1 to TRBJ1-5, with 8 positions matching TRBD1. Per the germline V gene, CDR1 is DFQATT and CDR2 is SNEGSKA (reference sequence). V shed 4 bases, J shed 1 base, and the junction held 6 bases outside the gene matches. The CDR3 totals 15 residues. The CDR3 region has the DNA TGCAGTGCTACTCAGGGGGCAGCGAGCAATCAGCCCCAGCATTTT. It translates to CSATQGAASNQPQHF.

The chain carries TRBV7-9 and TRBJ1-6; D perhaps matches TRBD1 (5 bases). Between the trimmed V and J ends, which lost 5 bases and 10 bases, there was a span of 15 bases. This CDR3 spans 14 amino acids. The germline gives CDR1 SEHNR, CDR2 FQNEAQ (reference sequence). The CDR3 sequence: CASSQDGAYSPLHF. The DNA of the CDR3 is TGTGCCAGCAGCCAGGATGGGGCTTACTCACCCCTCCACTTT.

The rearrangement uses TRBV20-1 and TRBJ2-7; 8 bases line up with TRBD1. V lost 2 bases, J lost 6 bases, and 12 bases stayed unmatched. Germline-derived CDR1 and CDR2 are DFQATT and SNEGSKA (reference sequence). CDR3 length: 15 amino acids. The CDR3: CSARLTGTGSGEQYF. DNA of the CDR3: TGCAGTGCTAGACTGACCGGGACAGGTAGCGGCGAGCAGTACTTC.

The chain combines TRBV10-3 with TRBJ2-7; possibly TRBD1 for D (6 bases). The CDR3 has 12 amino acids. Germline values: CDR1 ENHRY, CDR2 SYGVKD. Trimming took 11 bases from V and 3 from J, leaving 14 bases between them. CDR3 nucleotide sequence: TGTGCCTCCAGGGGTACATTCTACGAGCAGTACTTC. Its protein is CASRGTFYEQYF.

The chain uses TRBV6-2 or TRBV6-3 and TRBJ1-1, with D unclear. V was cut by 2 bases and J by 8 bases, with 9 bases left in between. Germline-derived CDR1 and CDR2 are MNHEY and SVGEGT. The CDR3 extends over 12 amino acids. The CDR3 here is CASSYEGWEAFF. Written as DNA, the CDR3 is TGTGCCAGCAGTTACGAGGGATGGGAAGCTTTCTTT.

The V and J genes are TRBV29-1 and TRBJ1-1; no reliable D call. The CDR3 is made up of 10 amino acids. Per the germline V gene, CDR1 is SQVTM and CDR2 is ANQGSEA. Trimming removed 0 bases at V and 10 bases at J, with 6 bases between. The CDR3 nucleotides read TGCAGCGTTGAAGATTTAACAGCTTTCTTT. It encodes CSVEDLTAFF.

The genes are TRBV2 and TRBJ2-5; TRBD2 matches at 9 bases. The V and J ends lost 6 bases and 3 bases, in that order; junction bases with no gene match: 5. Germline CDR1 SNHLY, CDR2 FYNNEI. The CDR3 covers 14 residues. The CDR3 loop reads CASRGVAGEETQYF. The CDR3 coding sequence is TGTGCCAGCAGGGGAGTAGCGGGAGAAGAGACCCAGTACTTC.

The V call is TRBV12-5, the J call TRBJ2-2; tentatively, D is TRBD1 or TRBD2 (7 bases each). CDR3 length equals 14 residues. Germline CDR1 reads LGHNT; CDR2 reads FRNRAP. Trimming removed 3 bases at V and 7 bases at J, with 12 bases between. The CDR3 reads CASGLTGEGGELFF. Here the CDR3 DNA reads TGTGCTAGTGGTTTAACAGGGGAGGGCGGGGAGCTGTTTTTT.

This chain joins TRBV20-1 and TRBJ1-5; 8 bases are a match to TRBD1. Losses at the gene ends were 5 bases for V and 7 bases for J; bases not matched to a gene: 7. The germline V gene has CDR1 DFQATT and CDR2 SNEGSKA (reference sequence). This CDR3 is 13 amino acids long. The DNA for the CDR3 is TGCAGTGCTGGACAGGGAATATACCAGCCCCAGCATTTT. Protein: CSAGQGIYQPQHF.

In DNA, the CDR3 is TGCAGTGCTAGAGATAGGTTGGGGACAGATACGCAGTATTTT. Its translation is CSARDRLGTDTQYF. The chain links TRBV20-1 to TRBJ2-3; D ambiguous. V dropped 0 bases and J dropped 3 bases, with 10 bases sitting between them. The CDR3 totals 14 residues. Germline CDR1 reads DFQATT; CDR2 reads SNEGSKA (reference sequence).

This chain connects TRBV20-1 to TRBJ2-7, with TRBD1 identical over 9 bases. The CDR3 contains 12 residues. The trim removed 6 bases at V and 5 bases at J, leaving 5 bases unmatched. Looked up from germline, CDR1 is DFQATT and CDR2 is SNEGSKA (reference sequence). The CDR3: CSALDRGNEQYF. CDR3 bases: TGCAGTGCCCTCGACAGGGGGAACGAGCAGTACTTC.

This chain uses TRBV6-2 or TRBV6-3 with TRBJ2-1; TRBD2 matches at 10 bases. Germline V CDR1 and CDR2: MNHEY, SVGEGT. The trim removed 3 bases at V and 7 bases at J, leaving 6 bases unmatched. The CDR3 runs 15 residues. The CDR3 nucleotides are TGTGCCAGCAGTTATTCCCTAGCGGGGGCTAATGAGCAGTTCTTC. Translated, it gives CASSYSLAGANEQFF.

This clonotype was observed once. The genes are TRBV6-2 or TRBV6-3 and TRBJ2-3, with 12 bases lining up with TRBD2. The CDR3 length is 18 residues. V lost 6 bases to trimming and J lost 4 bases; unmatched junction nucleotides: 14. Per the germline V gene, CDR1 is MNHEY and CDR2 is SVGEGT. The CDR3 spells CASSLEPMTSGGADTQYF. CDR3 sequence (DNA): TGTGCCAGCAGCCTAGAGCCCATGACTAGCGGGGGCGCAGATACGCAGTATTTT.

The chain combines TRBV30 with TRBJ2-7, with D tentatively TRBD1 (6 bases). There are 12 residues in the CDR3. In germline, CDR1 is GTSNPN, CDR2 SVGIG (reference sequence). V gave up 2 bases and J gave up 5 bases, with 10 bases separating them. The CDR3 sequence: CAWSPGVDEQYF. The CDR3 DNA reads TGTGCCTGGAGTCCAGGGGTAGACGAGCAGTACTTC.

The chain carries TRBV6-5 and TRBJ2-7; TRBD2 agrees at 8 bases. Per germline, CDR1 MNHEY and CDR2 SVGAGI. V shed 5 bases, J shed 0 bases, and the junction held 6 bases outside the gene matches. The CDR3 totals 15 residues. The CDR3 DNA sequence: TGTGCCAGCAGTCGCAGCGGGGGCCTCTCCTACGAGCAGTACTTC. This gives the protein CASSRSGGLSYEQYF.

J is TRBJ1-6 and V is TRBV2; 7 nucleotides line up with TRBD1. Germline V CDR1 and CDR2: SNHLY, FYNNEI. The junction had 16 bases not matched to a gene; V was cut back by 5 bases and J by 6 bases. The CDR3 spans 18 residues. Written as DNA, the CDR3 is TGTGCCAGCAGTCAAAGGGCGGGGAGGGGGCGTCTTAATTCACCCCTCCACTTT. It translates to CASSQRAGRGRLNSPLHF.

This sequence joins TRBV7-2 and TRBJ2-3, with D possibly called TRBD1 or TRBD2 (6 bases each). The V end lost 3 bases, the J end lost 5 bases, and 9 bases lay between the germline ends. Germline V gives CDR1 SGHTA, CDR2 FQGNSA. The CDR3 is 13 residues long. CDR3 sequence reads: CASSLRGEDTQYF. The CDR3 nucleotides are TGTGCCAGCAGCTTGAGGGGGGAAGATACGCAGTATTTT.

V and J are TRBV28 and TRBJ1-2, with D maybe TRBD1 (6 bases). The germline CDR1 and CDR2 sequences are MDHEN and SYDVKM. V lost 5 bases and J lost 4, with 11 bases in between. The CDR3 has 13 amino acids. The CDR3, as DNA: TGTGCCAGCAGTGCTGGACAGTTCTATGGCTACACCTTC. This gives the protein CASSAGQFYGYTF.

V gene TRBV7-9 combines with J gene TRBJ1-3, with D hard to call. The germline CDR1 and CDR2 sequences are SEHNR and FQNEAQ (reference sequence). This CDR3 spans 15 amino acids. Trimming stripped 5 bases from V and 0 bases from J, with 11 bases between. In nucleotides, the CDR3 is TGTGCCAGCAGCATACCCAGAAGCTCTGGAAACACCATATATTTT. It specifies CASSIPRSSGNTIYF.

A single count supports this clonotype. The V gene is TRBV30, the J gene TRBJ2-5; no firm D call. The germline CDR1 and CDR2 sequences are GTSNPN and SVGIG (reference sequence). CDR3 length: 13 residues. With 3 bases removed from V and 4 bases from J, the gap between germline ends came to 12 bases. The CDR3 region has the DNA TGTGCCTGGAGCGGCCCCGCGAGAGAGACCCAGTACTTC. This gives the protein CAWSGPARETQYF.